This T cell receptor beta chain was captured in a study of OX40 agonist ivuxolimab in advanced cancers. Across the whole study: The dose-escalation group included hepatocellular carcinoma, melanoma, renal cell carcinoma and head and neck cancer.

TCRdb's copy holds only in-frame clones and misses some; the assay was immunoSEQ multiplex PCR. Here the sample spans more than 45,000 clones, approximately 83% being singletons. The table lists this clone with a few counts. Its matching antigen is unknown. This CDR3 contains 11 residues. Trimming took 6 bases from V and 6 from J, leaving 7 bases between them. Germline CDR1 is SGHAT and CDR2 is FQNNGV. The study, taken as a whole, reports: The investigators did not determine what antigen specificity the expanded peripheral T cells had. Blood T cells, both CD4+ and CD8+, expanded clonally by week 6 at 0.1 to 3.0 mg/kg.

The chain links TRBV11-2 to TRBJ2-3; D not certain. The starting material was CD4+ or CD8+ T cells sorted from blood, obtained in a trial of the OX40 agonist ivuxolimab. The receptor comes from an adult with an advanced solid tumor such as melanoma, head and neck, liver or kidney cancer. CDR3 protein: CASSPADTQYF. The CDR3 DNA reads TGTGCCAGCAGTCCCGCCGATACGCAGTATTTT.